Below, 21 T cell receptor beta chains from the same sample are listed, as sequenced in a study of blood T cell repertoires in COVID-19. The table came from immunoSEQ multiplex PCR; TCRdb's copy has only in-frame clones and leaves some out. The data contain 25,000 to 35,000 clones, roughly 88% of them singletons. The sample comprised peripheral blood. The receptors derive from a human donor in a cohort sampled during active COVID-19.

This sequence joins TRBV2 and TRBJ2-2; D remains ambiguous. This CDR3 has 18 residues. The V end was cut by 5 bases, the J end by 0 bases, with 19 bases between. Germline CDR1 SNHLY, CDR2 FYNNEI. The CDR3 sequence is CASSTRRVWASNTGELFF. CDR3 sequence (DNA): TGTGCCAGCAGTACCCGGCGTGTCTGGGCCTCGAACACCGGGGAGCTGTTTTTT.

Only a few counts were recorded for this clone. The gene calls are TRBV6-5 and TRBJ2-7, with D possibly matching TRBD1 (5 bases). The V end was cut by 6 bases, the J end by 6 bases, with 21 bases between. Germline loops: CDR1 MNHEY, CDR2 SVGAGI. The length of the CDR3 is 15 residues. Written as DNA, the CDR3 is TGTGCCAGCAGCAGAAGGGGTCGGGTGGGCCCCGAGCAGTACTTC. Its protein product is CASSRRGRVGPEQYF.

This chain joins TRBV3-1 (or the pseudogene TRBV3-2) and TRBJ2-3; D gene uncertain. There are 11 residues in the CDR3. Trimming left V 5 bases short and J 12 bases short, with 12 bases between. Germline CDR1 LGHDT, CDR2 YNNKEL (reference sequence). DNA for the CDR3: TGTGCCAGCAGCTACAGCCAAATTCAGTATTTT. Translated, it gives CASSYSQIQYF.

The V and J genes are TRBV30 and TRBJ1-2, with TRBD1 matching over 7 bases. The CDR3 totals 11 residues. V was pared by 8 bases and J by 6 bases, with 6 bases of the junction left unmatched. CDR1 and CDR2 from the germline V gene are GTSNPN and SVGIG (reference sequence). The CDR3 protein is CAINRGHGYTF. For the CDR3, the DNA is TGTGCCATAAACAGGGGCCATGGCTACACCTTC.

The chain combines TRBV9 with TRBJ2-7; 12 bases match TRBD1. From germline, CDR1 is SGDLS and CDR2 YYNGEE. CDR3 length equals 16 residues. V trimming: 3 bases; J trimming: 4 bases; junction bases outside the gene matches: 8. The DNA for the CDR3 is TGTGCCAGCAGCGACCGGGACAGGGGGCCGGGGTACGAGCAGTACTTC. This sequence encodes CASSDRDRGPGYEQYF.

This sequence joins TRBV19 and TRBJ1-2, with unresolved D. Trimming cost V 7 bases and J 2 bases, with 20 bases left between them. The length of the CDR3 is 16 residues. Germline V gene sequence: CDR1 LNHDA, CDR2 SQIVND (reference sequence). The CDR3 DNA reads TGTGCCAGTAACCCTCGGGCGTCGCGGGGAAACTATGGCTACACCTTC. Protein product: CASNPRASRGNYGYTF.

This chain uses TRBV7-2 with TRBJ2-1; D unresolved. CDR3 length equals 15 residues. Deletions cut 0 bases from V and 15 bases from J, with 21 bases between. The germline CDR1 and CDR2 sequences are SGHTA and FQGNSA. This CDR3 is CASSLAFDPSRKRFF. DNA for the CDR3: TGTGCCAGCAGCTTAGCCTTCGACCCCTCCCGCAAGCGGTTCTTC.

The J gene is TRBJ2-2, the V gene TRBV9, with TRBD1 matching 11 bases. V gave up 4 bases and J gave up 4 bases; unmatched junction bases: 9. Germline CDR1 reads SGDLS; CDR2 reads YYNGEE. The CDR3 covers 17 residues. The CDR3, as DNA: TGTGCCAGCAGCCCCCACGGACAGGGGGCGGGCACCGGGGAGCTGTTTTTT. Translation gives CASSPHGQGAGTGELFF.

J is TRBJ2-3 and V is TRBV9; 12 nucleotides match TRBD2. The germline CDR1 and CDR2 sequences are SGDLS and YYNGEE. Unmatched junction bases numbered 6, after V lost 4 bases and J lost 0 bases. The CDR3 spans 17 residues. The CDR3 DNA sequence: TGTGCCAGCAGCCCCTACGGACTAGCGGGGAGCACAGATACGCAGTATTTT. It encodes CASSPYGLAGSTDTQYF.

This clone appeared once. The rearrangement joins TRBV5-1 to TRBJ2-5; TRBD2 matches 13 bases. J gave up 2 bases and V 4 bases, and 11 bases lay outside the gene matches. The CDR3 is 18 amino acids. Germline V CDR1 and CDR2: SGHRS, YFSETQ. The CDR3 sequence is CASSLSHRTSGGQETQYF. In DNA form, the CDR3 reads TGCGCCAGCAGCCTATCGCACAGGACTAGCGGGGGACAAGAGACCCAGTACTTC.

The genes are TRBV7-2 and TRBJ2-1; D is unresolved. This CDR3 contains 11 residues. Germline lookup yields CDR1 SGHTA and CDR2 FQGNSA. The ends were cut back, 6 bases at V and 5 bases at J, with 5 bases in the middle. The CDR3 loop is CASRSNNEQFF. The DNA for the CDR3 is TGTGCCAGCAGATCAAACAATGAGCAGTTCTTC.

The CDR3 loop reads CASSPTGTAVYGYTF. DNA of the CDR3: TGTGCCAGCAGCCCAACCGGGACAGCCGTCTATGGCTACACCTTC. The rearrangement uses TRBV7-2 and TRBJ1-2, with TRBD1 matching over 7 bases. Germline V gene lookup returns CDR1 SGHTA and CDR2 FQGNSA. CDR3 length: 15 residues. The ends lost 5 bases at V and 4 bases at J; junction bases unmatched: 10.

The rearrangement uses TRBV19 and TRBJ1-4, with D unresolved. The CDR3 has 14 residues. Germline CDR1 reads LNHDA; CDR2 reads SQIVND (reference sequence). Trimming took 5 bases from V and 5 from J, leaving 12 bases between them. CDR3 loop: CASSSRTGNEKLFF. The CDR3 coding sequence is TGTGCCAGTAGTTCCCGGACTGGAAATGAAAAACTGTTTTTT.

The chain is built from TRBV3-1 (or the pseudogene TRBV3-2) and TRBJ2-2; 7 bases match TRBD2. Germline V gives CDR1 LGHDT, CDR2 YNNKEL (reference sequence). The CDR3 has 15 residues. Trimming cost V 6 bases and J 8 bases; bases outside gene matches: 12. CDR3 DNA: TGTGCCAGCAGTTTTAAGCGGGGCCGCTCGGGGGAGCTGTTTTTT. Amino acids: CASSFKRGRSGELFF.

The rearrangement joins TRBV29-1 to TRBJ2-1; D gene unclear. V was pared by 5 bases and J by 9 bases, with 8 bases between. This CDR3 has 10 amino acids. Per germline, CDR1 SQVTM and CDR2 ANQGSEA. The CDR3 protein is CSVKTSEQFF. CDR3 bases: TGCAGCGTTAAGACAAGTGAGCAGTTCTTC.

This clone was counted only a few times. Here the CDR3 reads CASSESAGGREQYF. CDR3 coding DNA: TGCGCCAGCAGTGAGTCGGCGGGGGGAAGGGAGCAGTACTTC. The chain couples TRBV10-2 to TRBJ2-7, with 8 bases matching TRBD2. This CDR3 has 14 residues. Unmatched junction bases numbered 5, after V lost 0 bases and J lost 7 bases. The germline gives CDR1 WSHSY, CDR2 SAAADI.

This chain uses TRBV6-1 with TRBJ1-6, with TRBD1 identical over 10 bases. The length of the CDR3 is 16 residues. J was trimmed by 8 bases and V by 1 base; bases with no gene match: 5. Germline V lookup: CDR1 MNHNS, CDR2 SASEGT. The CDR3, as DNA: TGTGCCAGCAGTGAAGGGTTGGGACAGGGGTATTCACCCCTCCACTTT. Translation gives CASSEGLGQGYSPLHF.

The V call is TRBV9, the J call TRBJ2-7; 8 nucleotides agree with TRBD1. This CDR3 has 15 amino acids. The V and J ends lost 0 bases and 2 bases, in that order; junction bases with no gene match: 4. Germline V CDR1 and CDR2: SGDLS, YYNGEE. The CDR3 DNA reads as TGTGCCAGCAGCGTAGGCACAGGGGGTCCCTACGAGCAGTACTTC. Residues: CASSVGTGGPYEQYF.

J is TRBJ2-5 and V is TRBV5-1; weak D call: TRBD1 (6 bases). V shed 1 base and J shed 2 bases, with 12 bases lying between them. Germline CDR1 and CDR2: SGHRS and YFSETQ. CDR3 size: 15 residues. The CDR3: CASSLSGTPQETQYF. The CDR3 DNA reads TGCGCCAGCAGCTTGTCTGGGACACCTCAAGAGACCCAGTACTTC.

The chain employs TRBV5-1 and TRBJ2-1; TRBD1 might be the D (6 bases). CDR1 and CDR2 from the germline V gene are SGHRS and YFSETQ. This CDR3 region has 14 residues. The V end lost 3 bases, the J end lost 3 bases, and 10 bases lay between the germline ends. The CDR3, as DNA: TGCGCCAGCAGCTCCCAGGGGAACTACAATGAGCAGTTCTTC. It encodes CASSSQGNYNEQFF.

As DNA, the CDR3 is TGTGCCAGCAGTAACCACAGGTCTGGGGAAAAACTGTTTTTT. Amino acid sequence: CASSNHRSGEKLFF. V and J are TRBV6-5 and TRBJ1-4, with D tentatively TRBD1 (5 bases). The CDR3 has 14 residues. Germline CDR1 reads MNHEY; CDR2 reads SVGAGI. Trimming left V 5 bases short and J 8 bases short, with 15 bases between.